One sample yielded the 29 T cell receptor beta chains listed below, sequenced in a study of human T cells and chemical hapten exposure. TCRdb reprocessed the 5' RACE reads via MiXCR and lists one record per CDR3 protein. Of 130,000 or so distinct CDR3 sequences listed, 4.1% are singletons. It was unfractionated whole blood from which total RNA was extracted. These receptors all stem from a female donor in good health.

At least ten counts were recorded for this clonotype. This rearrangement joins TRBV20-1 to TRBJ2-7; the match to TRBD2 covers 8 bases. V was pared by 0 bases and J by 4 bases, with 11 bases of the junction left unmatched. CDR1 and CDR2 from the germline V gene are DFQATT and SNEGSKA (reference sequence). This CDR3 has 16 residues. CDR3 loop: CSARDRRLAPGYEQYF. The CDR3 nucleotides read TGCAGTGCTAGAGATCGTCGACTAGCGCCTGGGTACGAGCAGTACTTC.

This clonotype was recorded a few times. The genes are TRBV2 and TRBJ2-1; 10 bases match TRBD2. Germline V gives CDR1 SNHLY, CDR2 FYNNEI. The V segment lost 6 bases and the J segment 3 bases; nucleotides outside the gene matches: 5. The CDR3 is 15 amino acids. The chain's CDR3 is CASRSGGGVYNEQFF. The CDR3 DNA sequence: TGTGCCAGCAGGAGCGGGGGGGGCGTCTACAATGAGCAGTTCTTC.

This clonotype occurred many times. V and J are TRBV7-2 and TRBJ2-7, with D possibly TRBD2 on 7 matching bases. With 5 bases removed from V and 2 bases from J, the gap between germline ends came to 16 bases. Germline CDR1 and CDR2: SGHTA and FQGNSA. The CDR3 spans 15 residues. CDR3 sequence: CASSKSSGGPYEQYF. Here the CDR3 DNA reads TGTGCCAGCAGCAAAAGTTCGGGGGGCCCCTACGAGCAGTACTTC.

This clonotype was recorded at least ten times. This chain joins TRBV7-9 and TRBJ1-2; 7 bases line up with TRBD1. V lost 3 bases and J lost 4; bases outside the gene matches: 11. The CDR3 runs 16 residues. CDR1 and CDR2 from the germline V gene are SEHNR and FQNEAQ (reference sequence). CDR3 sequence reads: CASSFNRGLSFYGYTF. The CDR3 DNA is TGTGCCAGCAGCTTCAACAGGGGACTCAGTTTCTATGGCTACACCTTC.

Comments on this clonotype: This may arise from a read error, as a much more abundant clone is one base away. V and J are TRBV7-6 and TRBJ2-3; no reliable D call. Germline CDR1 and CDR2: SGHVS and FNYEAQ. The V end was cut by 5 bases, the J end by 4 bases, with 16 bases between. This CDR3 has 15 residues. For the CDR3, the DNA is TGTGCCAGCAGCCCTCTGGCAGTCGGCGCAGATACGCAGTATTTT. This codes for CASSPLAVGADTQYF.

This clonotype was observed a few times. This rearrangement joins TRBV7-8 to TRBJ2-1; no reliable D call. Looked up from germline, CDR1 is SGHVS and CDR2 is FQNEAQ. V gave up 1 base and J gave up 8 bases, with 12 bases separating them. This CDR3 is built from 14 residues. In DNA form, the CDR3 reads TGTGCCAGCAGCTTAGACCCCGGCTGGGATGAGCAGTTCTTC. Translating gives CASSLDPGWDEQFF.

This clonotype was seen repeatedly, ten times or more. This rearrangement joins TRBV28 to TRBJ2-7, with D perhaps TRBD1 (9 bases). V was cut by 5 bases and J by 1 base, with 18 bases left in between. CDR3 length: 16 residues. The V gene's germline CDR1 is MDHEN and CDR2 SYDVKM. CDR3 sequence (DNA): TGTGCCAGCAGTCCCGGGGGGGGACAGGGATCCTACGAGCAGTACTTC. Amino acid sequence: CASSPGGGQGSYEQYF.

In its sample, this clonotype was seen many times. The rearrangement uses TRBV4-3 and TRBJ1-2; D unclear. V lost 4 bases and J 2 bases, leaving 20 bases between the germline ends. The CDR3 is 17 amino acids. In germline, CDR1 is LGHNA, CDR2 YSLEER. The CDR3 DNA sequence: TGCGCCAGCAGCCGACTTCCGACGATCGGCAGCAACTATGGCTACACCTTC. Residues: CASSRLPTIGSNYGYTF.

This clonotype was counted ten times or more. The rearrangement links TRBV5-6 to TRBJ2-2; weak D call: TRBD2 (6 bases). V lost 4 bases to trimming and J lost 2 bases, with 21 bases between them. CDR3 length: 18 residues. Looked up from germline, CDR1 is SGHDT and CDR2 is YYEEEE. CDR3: CASSPDLFTGDNTGELFF. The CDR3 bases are TGTGCCAGCAGCCCCGACCTGTTTACGGGAGACAACACCGGGGAGCTGTTTTTT.

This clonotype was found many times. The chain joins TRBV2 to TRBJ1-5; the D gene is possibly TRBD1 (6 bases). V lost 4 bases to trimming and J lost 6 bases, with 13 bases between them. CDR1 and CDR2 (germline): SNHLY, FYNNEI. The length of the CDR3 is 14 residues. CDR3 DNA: TGTGCCAGCAGTGTTCGGGGGCTGGGTCAGCCCCAGCATTTT. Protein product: CASSVRGLGQPQHF.

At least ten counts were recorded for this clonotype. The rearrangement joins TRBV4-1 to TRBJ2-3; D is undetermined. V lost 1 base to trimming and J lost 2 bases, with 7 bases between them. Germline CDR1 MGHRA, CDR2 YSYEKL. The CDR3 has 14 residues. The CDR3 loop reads CASSQGAPTDTQYF. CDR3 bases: TGCGCCAGCAGCCAAGGAGCCCCCACAGATACGCAGTATTTT.

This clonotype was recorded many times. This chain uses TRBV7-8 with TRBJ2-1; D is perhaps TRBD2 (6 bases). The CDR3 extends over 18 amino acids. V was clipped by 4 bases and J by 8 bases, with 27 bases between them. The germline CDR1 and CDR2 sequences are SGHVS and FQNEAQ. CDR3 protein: CASSSNGRVFAGSDEQFF. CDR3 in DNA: TGTGCCAGCAGCTCGAACGGAAGGGTCTTCGCGGGGTCGGATGAGCAGTTCTTC. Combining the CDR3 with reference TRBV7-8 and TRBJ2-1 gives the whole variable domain GAGVSQSPRYKVAKRGQDVALRCDPISGHVSLFWYQQALGQGPEFLTYFQNEAQLDKSGLPSDRFFAERPEGSVSTLKIQRTQQEDSAVYLCASSSNGRVFAGSDEQFFGPGTRLTVL.

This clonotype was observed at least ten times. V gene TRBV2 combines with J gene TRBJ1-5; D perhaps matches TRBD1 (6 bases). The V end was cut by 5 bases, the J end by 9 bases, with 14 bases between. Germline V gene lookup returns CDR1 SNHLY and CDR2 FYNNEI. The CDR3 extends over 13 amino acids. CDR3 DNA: TGTGCCAGCAGTAGCAGGGGACGTGCGCCCCAGCATTTT. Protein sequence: CASSSRGRAPQHF.

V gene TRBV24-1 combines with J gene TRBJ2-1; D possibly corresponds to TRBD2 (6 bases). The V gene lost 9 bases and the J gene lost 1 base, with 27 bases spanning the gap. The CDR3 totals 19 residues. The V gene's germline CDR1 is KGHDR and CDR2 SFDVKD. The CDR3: CATPARDGEALWSYNEQFF. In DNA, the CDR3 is TGTGCCACCCCCGCCCGGGACGGGGAGGCTTTGTGGTCCTACAATGAGCAGTTCTTC.

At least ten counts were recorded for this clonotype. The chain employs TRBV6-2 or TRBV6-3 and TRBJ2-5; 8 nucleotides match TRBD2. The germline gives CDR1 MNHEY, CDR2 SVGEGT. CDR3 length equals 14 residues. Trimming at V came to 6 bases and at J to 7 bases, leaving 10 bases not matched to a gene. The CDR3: CASRSGGAQGTQYF. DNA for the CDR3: TGTGCCAGCAGGAGCGGGGGCGCACAGGGGACCCAGTACTTC.

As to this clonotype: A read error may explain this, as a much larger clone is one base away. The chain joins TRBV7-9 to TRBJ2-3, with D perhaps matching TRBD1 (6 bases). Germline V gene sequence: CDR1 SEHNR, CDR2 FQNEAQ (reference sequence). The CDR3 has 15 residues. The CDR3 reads CASSFSGVGTDTRYF. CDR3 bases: TGTGCCAGCAGCTTCTCAGGGGTTGGCACAGATACGCGGTATTTT.

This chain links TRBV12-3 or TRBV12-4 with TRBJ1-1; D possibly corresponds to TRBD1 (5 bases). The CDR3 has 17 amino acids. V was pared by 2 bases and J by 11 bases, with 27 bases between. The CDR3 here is CASSLKYRRKTVDRAFF. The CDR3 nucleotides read TGTGCCAGCAGTTTAAAGTACAGGAGAAAGACTGTAGATAGGGCTTTCTTT.

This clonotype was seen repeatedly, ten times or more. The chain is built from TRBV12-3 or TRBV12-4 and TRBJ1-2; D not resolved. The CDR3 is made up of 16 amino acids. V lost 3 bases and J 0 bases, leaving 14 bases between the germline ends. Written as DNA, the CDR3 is TGTGCCAGCAGTTTTGGATCGCCCGGGGCTAACTATGGCTACACCTTC. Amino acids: CASSFGSPGANYGYTF.

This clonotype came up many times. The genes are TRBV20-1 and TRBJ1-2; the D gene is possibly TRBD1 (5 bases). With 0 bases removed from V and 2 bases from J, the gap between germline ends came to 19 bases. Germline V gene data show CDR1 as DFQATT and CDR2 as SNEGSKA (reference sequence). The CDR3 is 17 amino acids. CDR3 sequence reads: CSARDETALAVNYGYTF. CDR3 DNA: TGCAGTGCTAGAGATGAGACAGCTCTTGCCGTAAACTATGGCTACACCTTC.

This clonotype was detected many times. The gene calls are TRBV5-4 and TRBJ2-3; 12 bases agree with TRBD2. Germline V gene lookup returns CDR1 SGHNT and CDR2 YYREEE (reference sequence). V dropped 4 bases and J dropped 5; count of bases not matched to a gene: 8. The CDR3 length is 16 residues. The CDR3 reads CASSTRLAGVRDTQYF. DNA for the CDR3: TGTGCCAGCAGCACGCGACTAGCGGGGGTGAGAGATACGCAGTATTTT.

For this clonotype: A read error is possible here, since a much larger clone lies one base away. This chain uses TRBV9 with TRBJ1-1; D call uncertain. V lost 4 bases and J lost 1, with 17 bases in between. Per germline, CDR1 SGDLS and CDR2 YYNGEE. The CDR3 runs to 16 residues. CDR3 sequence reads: CASSPQVGVTNTEAFF. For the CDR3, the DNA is TGTGCCAGCAGCCCCCAGGTTGGTGTAACGAACACTGAAGCTTTCTTT.

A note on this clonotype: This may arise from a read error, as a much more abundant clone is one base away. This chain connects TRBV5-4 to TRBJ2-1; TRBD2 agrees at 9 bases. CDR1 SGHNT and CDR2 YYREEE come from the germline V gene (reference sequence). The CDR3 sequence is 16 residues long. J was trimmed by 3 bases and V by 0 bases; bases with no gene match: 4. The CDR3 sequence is CASSLVAGGRYNEQFF. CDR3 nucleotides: TGTGCCAGCAGCTTGGTTGCGGGGGGGCGCTACAATGAGCAGTTCTTC.

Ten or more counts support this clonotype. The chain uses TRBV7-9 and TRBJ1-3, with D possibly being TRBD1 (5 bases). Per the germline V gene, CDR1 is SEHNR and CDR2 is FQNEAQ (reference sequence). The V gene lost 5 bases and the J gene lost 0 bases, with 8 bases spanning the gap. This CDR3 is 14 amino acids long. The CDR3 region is CASSTDNSGNTIYF. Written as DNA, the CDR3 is TGTGCCAGCAGCACGGACAACTCTGGAAACACCATATATTTT.

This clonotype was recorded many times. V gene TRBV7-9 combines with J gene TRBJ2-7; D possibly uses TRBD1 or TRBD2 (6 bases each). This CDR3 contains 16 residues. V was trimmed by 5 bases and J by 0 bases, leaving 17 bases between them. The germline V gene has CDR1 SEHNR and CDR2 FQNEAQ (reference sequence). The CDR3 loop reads CASSPGALGFSYEQYF. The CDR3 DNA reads TGTGCCAGCAGCCCGGGGGCTCTTGGGTTCTCCTACGAGCAGTACTTC. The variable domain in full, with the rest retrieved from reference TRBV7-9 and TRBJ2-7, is DTGVSQNPRHKITKRGQNVTFRCDPISEHNRLYWYRQTLGQGPEFLTYFQNEAQLEKSRLLSDRFSAERPKGSFSTLEIQRTEQGDSAMYLCASSPGALGFSYEQYFGPGTRLTVT.

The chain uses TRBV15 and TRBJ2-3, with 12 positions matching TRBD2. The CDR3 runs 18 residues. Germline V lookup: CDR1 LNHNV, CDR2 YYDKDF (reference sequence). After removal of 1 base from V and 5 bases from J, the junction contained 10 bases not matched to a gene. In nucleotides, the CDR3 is TGTGCCACCAGCAGAGGCGTTCTAGCGGGGGGGCGGGAAGATACGCAGTATTTT. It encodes CATSRGVLAGGREDTQYF.

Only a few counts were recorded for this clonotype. CDR3 amino acids: CASTMTSGGADTQYF. CDR3 nucleotide sequence: TGTGCCAGCACCATGACTAGCGGGGGGGCAGATACGCAGTATTTT. The V call is TRBV12-3 or TRBV12-4, the J call TRBJ2-3; TRBD2 matches 14 bases. There are 15 residues in the CDR3. J lost 4 bases, V lost 7 bases, and 4 bases had no gene match.

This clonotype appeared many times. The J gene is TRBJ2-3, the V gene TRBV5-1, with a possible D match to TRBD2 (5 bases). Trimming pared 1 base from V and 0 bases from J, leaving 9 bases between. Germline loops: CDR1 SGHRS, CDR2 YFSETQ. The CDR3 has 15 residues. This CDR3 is CASSLWGVSTDTQYF. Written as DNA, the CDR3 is TGCGCCAGCAGCTTGTGGGGAGTCAGCACAGATACGCAGTATTTT.

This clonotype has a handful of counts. In nucleotides, the CDR3 is TGCAGCGCCGGGACAGGGATAGAGACCCAGTACTTC. It codes for CSAGTGIETQYF. This sequence joins TRBV29-1 and TRBJ2-5, with 9 nucleotides matching TRBD1. This CDR3 is built from 12 residues. Germline values: CDR1 SQVTM, CDR2 ANQGSEA. V gave up 7 bases and J gave up 4 bases; unmatched junction bases: 4.

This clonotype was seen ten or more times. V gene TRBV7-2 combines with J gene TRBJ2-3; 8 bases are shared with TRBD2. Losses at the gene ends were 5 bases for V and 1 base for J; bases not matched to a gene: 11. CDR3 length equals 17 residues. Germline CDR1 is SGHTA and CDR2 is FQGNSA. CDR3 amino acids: CASSTRSLAGRTDTQYF. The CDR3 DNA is TGTGCCAGCAGCACACGATCATTAGCGGGACGCACAGATACGCAGTATTTT.